This paragraph reports one TCR beta chain. The data were produced by immunoSEQ multiplex PCR, yet TCRdb's version contains in-frame clones alone and is incomplete. The sample has around 4,100 clones, around nine tenths seen once. V lost 6 bases and J 6 bases, leaving 14 bases between the germline ends. The germline V gene encodes CDR1 SGHAT and CDR2 FQNNGV. The CDR3 covers 13 residues. This specimen comes from a study of immune evolution from preneoplasia to lung adenocarcinoma. Across the study: HLA loss of heterozygosity: roughly 7.5% AIS, over 12% MIA, roughly 30% ADC, none AAH.

The chain recombines TRBV11-2 with TRBJ1-1; D is undetermined. This receptor was taken from an older donor with lung adenocarcinoma. Sequenced input: FFPE minimally invasive lung adenocarcinoma tissue. The CDR3 region is CASSPSGNAEAFF. CDR3 nucleotide sequence: TGTGCCAGCAGTCCTAGTGGGAATGCTGAAGCTTTCTTT.